The present entry profiles one T cell receptor beta chain with its context. The antigen is not known. Researchers divided each subset's genomic DNA evenly across several immunoSEQ plates. Only in-frame clones appear in the TCRdb table, and some are missing; sequencing was by immunoSEQ multiplex PCR. The sample carries about 2.4 million clones, 80% to 95% recorded once. The sample originates from a study of shared clonotypes between healthy human individuals. General study points: Naive subsets typically showed greater estimated richness than memory subsets. Shared across four donors were approximately 5% of the naive CD4 clonotypes.

Sequencing was done on a sample of naive CD4+ T cells from PBMCs. The subset denotes: CD45RA+ positively selected. This receptor was taken from a man aged 18 to 29 in good health. Some clones in this sample may be carry-over from other donors' samples.

The CDR3 coding sequence is TGTGCCAGCAGCCAGCAGAGGATGAACACTGAAGCTTTCTTT. It specifies CASSQQRMNTEAFF. J is TRBJ1-1 and V is TRBV4-2; D unclear. Germline CDR1 and CDR2: LGHNA and YNFKEQ. The CDR3 runs 14 residues. V was cut by 3 bases and J by 0 bases, with 8 bases left in between.